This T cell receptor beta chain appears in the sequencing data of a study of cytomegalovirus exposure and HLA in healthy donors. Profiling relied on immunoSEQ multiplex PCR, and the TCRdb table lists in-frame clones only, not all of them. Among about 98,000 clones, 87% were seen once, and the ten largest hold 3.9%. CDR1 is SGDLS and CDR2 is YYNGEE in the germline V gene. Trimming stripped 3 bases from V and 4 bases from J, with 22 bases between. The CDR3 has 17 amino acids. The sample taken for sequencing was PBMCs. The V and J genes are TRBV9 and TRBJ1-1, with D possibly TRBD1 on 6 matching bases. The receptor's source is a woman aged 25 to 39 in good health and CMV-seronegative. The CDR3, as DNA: TGTGCCAGCAGCGCCGACGCCCAGGGGAGTACGGGCACTGAAGCTTTCTTT. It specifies CASSADAQGSTGTEAFF.